Presented here are 24 T cell receptor beta chains from one specimen sequenced in a study of spatial heterogeneity in lung cancer. This sample's time point: sample taken at primary tumor resection. TCRdb reanalysed the 5' RACE reads using MiXCR and keeps one entry per CDR3 protein. In the table there are 30,000 to 45,000 distinct CDR3 sequences, about 7.7% of which are singletons. The starting material was PBMCs, obtained at surgery. These receptors originate from a female donor with early-stage non-small cell lung cancer.

In this sample, this clonotype turned up many times. The rearrangement uses TRBV5-1 and TRBJ2-5; TRBD2 might be the D (5 bases). Germline lookup yields CDR1 SGHRS and CDR2 YFSETQ. With 1 base removed from V and 5 bases from J, the gap between germline ends came to 12 bases. CDR3 length: 14 residues. CDR3 bases: TGCGCCAGCAGCTTGTCGGGGAACTCGGAGACCCAGTACTTC. It translates to CASSLSGNSETQYF. The whole variable domain, filled in from reference TRBV5-1 and TRBJ2-5, reads KAGVTQTPRYLIKTRGQQVTLSCSPISGHRSVSWYQQTPGQGLQFLFEYFSETQRNKGNFPGRFSGRQFSNSRSEMNVSTLELGDSALYLCASSLSGNSETQYFGPGTRLLVL.

In this sample, this clonotype turned up a few times. CDR3 amino acids: CASSEATNNEQFF. The CDR3 DNA reads as TGCGCCAGCAGCGAGGCGACAAACAATGAGCAGTTCTTC. The V and J genes are TRBV5-1 and TRBJ2-1, with D unclear. V was shortened by 4 bases and J by 5 bases, with 10 bases between the two germline ends. Germline loops: CDR1 SGHRS, CDR2 YFSETQ. This CDR3 comprises 13 residues. The variable domain in full, completed from reference TRBV5-1 and TRBJ2-1, reads KAGVTQTPRYLIKTRGQQVTLSCSPISGHRSVSWYQQTPGQGLQFLFEYFSETQRNKGNFPGRFSGRQFSNSRSEMNVSTLELGDSALYLCASSEATNNEQFFGPGTRLTVL.

Many counts were recorded for this clonotype. The V gene is TRBV7-8, the J gene TRBJ2-5, with 8 bases that match TRBD1. The CDR3 runs to 14 residues. The V gene end was trimmed by 4 bases and the J gene end by 3 bases; junction bases not matched to a gene: 4. Germline V gene lookup returns CDR1 SGHVS and CDR2 FQNEAQ. In DNA form, the CDR3 reads TGTGCCAGCAGCTGGGACAGGCCCGAAGAGACCCAGTACTTC. This gives the protein CASSWDRPEETQYF.

This clonotype was observed at least ten times. The V and J genes are TRBV7-2 and TRBJ1-5; a weak D match, TRBD1 (6 bases). Germline values: CDR1 SGHTA, CDR2 FQGNSA. The CDR3 is 14 residues long. Deletions cut 3 bases from V and 5 bases from J, with 11 bases between. The CDR3 loop reads CASSFGTLDQPQHF. Here the CDR3 DNA reads TGTGCCAGCAGCTTTGGGACATTGGATCAGCCCCAGCATTTT.

The sample holds many counts of this clonotype. The CDR3 sequence: CASSEPKKPLHF. The DNA of the CDR3 is TGTGCCAGCAGTGAACCGAAGAAGCCCCTCCACTTT. The chain carries TRBV6-1 and TRBJ1-6; D remains ambiguous. The length of the CDR3 is 12 residues. V was cut by 2 bases and J by 13 bases, with 9 bases left in between. Germline CDR1 and CDR2: MNHNS and SASEGT.

A few counts support this clonotype. This CDR3 reads CASSGKRLGADTQYF. For the CDR3, the DNA is TGTGCCAGCAGCGGGAAACGATTGGGCGCAGATACGCAGTATTTT. The V call is TRBV9, the J call TRBJ2-3; no definite D call. Trimming removed 3 bases at V and 4 bases at J, with 15 bases between. This CDR3 comprises 15 residues. Germline values: CDR1 SGDLS, CDR2 YYNGEE. The whole variable domain, remainder taken from reference TRBV9 and TRBJ2-3, is DSGVTQTPKHLITATGQRVTLRCSPRSGDLSVYWYQQSLDQGLQFLIQYYNGEERAKGNILERFSAQQFPDLHSELNLSSLELGDSALYFCASSGKRLGADTQYFGPGTRLTVL.

The chain has TRBV7-9 and TRBJ2-3; TRBD2 aligns across 14 bases. After removal of 3 bases from V and 4 bases from J, the junction contained 3 bases not matched to a gene. This CDR3 is 16 amino acids long. Germline CDR1 and CDR2: SEHNR and FQNEAQ (reference sequence). CDR3 sequence (DNA): TGTGCCAGCAGCTTCGGGACTAGCGGGAGCTCAGATACGCAGTATTTT. Its protein is CASSFGTSGSSDTQYF.

The sample holds a few counts of this clonotype. The chain combines TRBV12-3 or TRBV12-4 with TRBJ1-6, with D uncertain. The CDR3 loop spans 16 amino acids. V lost 1 base and J 9 bases, leaving 16 bases between the germline ends. DNA of the CDR3: TGTGCCAGCAGTTTAGAGACGGTCCTCGGGGTTTCACCCCTCCACTTT. Residues: CASSLETVLGVSPLHF.

This clonotype was detected many times. This chain connects TRBV5-1 to TRBJ1-5, with 11 bases aligning to TRBD1. The length of the CDR3 is 14 residues. V dropped 3 bases and J dropped 5; count of bases not matched to a gene: 1. Germline-derived CDR1 and CDR2 are SGHRS and YFSETQ. The CDR3 reads CASSWGQGDQPQHF. The DNA for the CDR3 is TGCGCCAGCAGCTGGGGACAGGGGGATCAGCCCCAGCATTTT.

This clonotype was counted many times. The chain carries TRBV20-1 and TRBJ2-5; 9 bases line up with TRBD2. The CDR3 length is 15 residues. V shed 6 bases, J shed 2 bases, and the junction held 10 bases outside the gene matches. CDR1 and CDR2 from the germline V gene are DFQATT and SNEGSKA (reference sequence). For the CDR3, the DNA is TGCAGTGCGCCTCGACTAGCGGAGTCACAAGAGACCCAGTACTTC. Translated, it gives CSAPRLAESQETQYF.

This clonotype has at least ten counts. The CDR3 region has the DNA TGCGCCAGCAGCCCGGGACTAGCGGGGGGGCCTGGCAAAAACATTCAGTACTTC. It specifies CASSPGLAGGPGKNIQYF. The gene calls are TRBV4-1 and TRBJ2-4; 16 bases fit TRBD2. V lost 4 bases and J lost 3; bases outside the gene matches: 6. CDR1 is MGHRA, CDR2 YSYEKL, per germline. The CDR3 spans 18 residues.

This clonotype was observed many times. J is TRBJ1-2 and V is TRBV5-1, with D maybe TRBD1 (5 bases). The germline CDR1 and CDR2 sequences are SGHRS and YFSETQ. This CDR3 is built from 14 residues. V dropped 6 bases and J dropped 2 bases, with 14 bases sitting between them. CDR3 coding DNA: TGCGCCAGCACTCCTGGGACGGCGAACTATGGCTACACCTTC. It encodes CASTPGTANYGYTF. Complete variable domain (other parts from reference TRBV5-1 and TRBJ1-2): KAGVTQTPRYLIKTRGQQVTLSCSPISGHRSVSWYQQTPGQGLQFLFEYFSETQRNKGNFPGRFSGRQFSNSRSEMNVSTLELGDSALYLCASTPGTANYGYTFGSGTRLTVV.

V gene TRBV7-8 combines with J gene TRBJ1-2; D is ambiguous. The V and J ends lost 0 bases and 6 bases respectively, with 14 bases between them. The CDR3 is 15 amino acids. Germline CDR1 reads SGHVS; CDR2 reads FQNEAQ. CDR3 protein: CASSLAPASQDGYTF. CDR3 bases: TGTGCCAGCAGCTTAGCCCCCGCCAGTCAGGATGGCTACACCTTC.

This chain joins TRBV20-1 and TRBJ2-3; TRBD1 or TRBD2 may be the D gene (7 bases each). V was shortened by 7 bases and J by 5 bases, with 13 bases between the two germline ends. Germline CDR1 is DFQATT and CDR2 is SNEGSKA (reference sequence). The CDR3 contains 12 residues. The CDR3 spells CSGGRGGDTQYF. The CDR3 DNA reads TGCAGTGGGGGCAGGGGGGGAGATACGCAGTATTTT.

This clonotype has only a few counts. The V gene is TRBV20-1, the J gene TRBJ2-3, with 11 bases identical to TRBD1. Germline-derived CDR1 and CDR2 are DFQATT and SNEGSKA (reference sequence). The J segment lost 4 bases and the V segment lost 6 bases, leaving 6 bases of the junction unmatched. The CDR3 totals 14 residues. The CDR3 DNA reads TGCAGTGCCCTCGGACAGGGGGCTCCAGATACGCAGTATTTT. Translated, it gives CSALGQGAPDTQYF.

This clonotype was observed at least ten times. The chain recombines TRBV20-1 with TRBJ2-2; D gene uncertain. CDR3 size: 12 residues. Germline V gene lookup returns CDR1 DFQATT and CDR2 SNEGSKA (reference sequence). Between the trimmed V and J ends, which lost 6 bases and 1 base, there was a span of 6 bases. CDR3 sequence (DNA): TGCAGTGCCGACGGGAACACCGGGGAGCTGTTTTTT. Residues: CSADGNTGELFF.

This clonotype was seen more than once but under ten times. The chain employs TRBV28 and TRBJ2-3; D not certain. V lost 4 bases and J lost 0, with 11 bases in between. The CDR3 contains 15 residues. Germline V lookup: CDR1 MDHEN, CDR2 SYDVKM. The CDR3: CASSSDDTSTDTQYF. In DNA form, the CDR3 reads TGTGCCAGCAGTTCGGACGATACTAGCACAGATACGCAGTATTTT.

This clonotype was seen repeatedly, ten times or more. The gene calls are TRBV6-5 and TRBJ1-1; 10 positions agree with TRBD1. The germline CDR1 and CDR2 sequences are MNHEY and SVGAGI. Trimming removed 5 bases from V and 5 bases from J; junction bases left unmatched: 8. This CDR3 spans 15 amino acids. In DNA form, the CDR3 reads TGTGCCAGCAGTCTCCGGACAGGGGGAGAAACTGAAGCTTTCTTT. Its protein product is CASSLRTGGETEAFF.

This clonotype was recorded many times. The gene calls are TRBV6-5 and TRBJ2-1, with D maybe TRBD1 (5 bases). The germline V gene encodes CDR1 MNHEY and CDR2 SVGAGI. The V and J ends lost 6 bases and 15 bases respectively, with 21 bases between them. This CDR3 has 13 residues. CDR3 DNA sequence: TGTGCCAGCAGCTTACTGGAACAAGGGGTTAGGTTCTTC. Its translation is CASSLLEQGVRFF.

In this sample, this clonotype turned up many times. J is TRBJ2-5 and V is TRBV3-1, with D perhaps matching TRBD2 (6 bases). V was pared by 0 bases and J by 4 bases, with 9 bases between. The CDR3 consists of 14 residues. Germline CDR1 LGHDT, CDR2 YNNKEL (reference sequence). CDR3: CASSQERDLETQYF. The CDR3 bases are TGTGCCAGCAGCCAAGAGCGGGACTTAGAGACCCAGTACTTC.

This clonotype is medium-sized in the sample. The rearrangement joins TRBV7-9 to TRBJ1-1; perhaps TRBD1 as D (5 bases). The CDR3 length is 14 residues. Trimming shortened V by 5 bases and J by 2 bases, and 12 bases separated the two germline ends. Germline V gene data show CDR1 as SEHNR and CDR2 as FQNEAQ (reference sequence). For the CDR3, the DNA is TGTGCCAGCAGCGCGGGACTTCCAAACACTGAAGCTTTCTTT. Protein sequence: CASSAGLPNTEAFF. The variable domain in full, with the rest retrieved from reference TRBV7-9 and TRBJ1-1, is DTGVSQNPRHKITKRGQNVTFRCDPISEHNRLYWYRQTLGQGPEFLTYFQNEAQLEKSRLLSDRFSAERPKGSFSTLEIQRTEQGDSAMYLCASSAGLPNTEAFFGQGTRLTVV.

The chain combines TRBV20-1 with TRBJ1-4; 12 bases agree with TRBD1. Unmatched junction bases numbered 8, after V lost 6 bases and J lost 6 bases. Germline values: CDR1 DFQATT, CDR2 SNEGSKA (reference sequence). The CDR3 totals 15 residues. The CDR3 protein is CSATGTGGADEKLFF. Written as DNA, the CDR3 is TGCAGTGCCACCGGGACAGGGGGCGCGGATGAAAAACTGTTTTTT.

As DNA, the CDR3 is TGTGCCAGCAGCTCCTACGTGGGTGCGCAGTATTTT. It translates to CASSSYVGAQYF. The rearrangement links TRBV13 to TRBJ2-3; unclear D gene. V lost 4 bases to trimming and J lost 10 bases, with 12 bases between them. Germline values: CDR1 PRHDT, CDR2 FYEKMQ (reference sequence). The CDR3 is made up of 12 amino acids.

The chain combines TRBV19 with TRBJ1-2; D remains unclear. Germline V lookup: CDR1 LNHDA, CDR2 SQIVND (reference sequence). V gave up 6 bases and J gave up 4 bases, with 6 bases separating them. The CDR3 is made up of 11 amino acids. The CDR3 spells CASSPGYGYTF. CDR3 in DNA: TGTGCCAGTAGCCCAGGCTATGGCTACACCTTC.